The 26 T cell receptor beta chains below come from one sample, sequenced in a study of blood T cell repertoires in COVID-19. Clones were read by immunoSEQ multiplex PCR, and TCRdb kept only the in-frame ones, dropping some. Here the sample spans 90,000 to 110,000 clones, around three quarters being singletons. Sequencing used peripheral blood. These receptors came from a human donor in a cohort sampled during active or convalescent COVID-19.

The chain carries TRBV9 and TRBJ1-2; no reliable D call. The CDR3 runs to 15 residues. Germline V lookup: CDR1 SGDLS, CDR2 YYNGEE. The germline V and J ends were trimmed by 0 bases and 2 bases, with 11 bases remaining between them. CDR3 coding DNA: TGTGCCAGCAGCGTAGGACTAAACACGAACTATGGCTACACCTTC. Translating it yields CASSVGLNTNYGYTF.

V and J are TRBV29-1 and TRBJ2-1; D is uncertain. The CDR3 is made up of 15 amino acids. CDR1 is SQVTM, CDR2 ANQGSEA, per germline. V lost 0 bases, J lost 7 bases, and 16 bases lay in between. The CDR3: CSVEEVGSLRNEQFF. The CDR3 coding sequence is TGCAGCGTTGAAGAGGTGGGCAGCCTACGGAATGAGCAGTTCTTC.

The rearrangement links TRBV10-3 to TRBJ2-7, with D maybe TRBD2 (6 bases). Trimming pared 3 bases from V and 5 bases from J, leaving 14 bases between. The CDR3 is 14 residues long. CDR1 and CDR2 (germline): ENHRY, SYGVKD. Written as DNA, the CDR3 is TGTGCCATCAGTGATTTGACTAGGCTCCACGAGCAGTACTTC. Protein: CAISDLTRLHEQYF.

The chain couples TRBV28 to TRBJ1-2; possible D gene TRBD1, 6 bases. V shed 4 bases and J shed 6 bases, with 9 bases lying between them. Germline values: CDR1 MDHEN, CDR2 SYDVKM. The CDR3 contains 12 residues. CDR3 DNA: TGTGCCAGCAGTTCAGGGGTGAATGGCTACACCTTC. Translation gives CASSSGVNGYTF.

The chain's CDR3 is CASMDSLAGGIAKNIQYF. DNA for the CDR3: TGTGCCAGCATGGACTCTCTAGCGGGGGGGATAGCCAAAAACATTCAGTACTTC. This sequence joins TRBV2 and TRBJ2-4, with TRBD2 matching over 12 bases. This CDR3 spans 18 amino acids. V was clipped by 7 bases and J by 0 bases; unmatched bases: 10. Germline V gene sequence: CDR1 SNHLY, CDR2 FYNNEI.

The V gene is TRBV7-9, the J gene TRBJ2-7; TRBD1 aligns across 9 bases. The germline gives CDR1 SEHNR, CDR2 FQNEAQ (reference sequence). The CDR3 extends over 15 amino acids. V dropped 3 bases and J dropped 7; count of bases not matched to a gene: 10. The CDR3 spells CASSFGGTGLGEQYF. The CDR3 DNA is TGTGCCAGCAGCTTCGGCGGGACAGGGTTGGGTGAGCAGTACTTC.

DNA for the CDR3: TGTGCCAGTAGTATCGGAGGCGGGACTGAAGCTTTCTTT. Its protein is CASSIGGGTEAFF. V gene TRBV19 combines with J gene TRBJ1-1; D not resolved. The CDR3 sequence is 13 residues long. Germline lookup yields CDR1 LNHDA and CDR2 SQIVND (reference sequence). Trimming shortened V by 3 bases and J by 5 bases, and 10 bases separated the two germline ends.

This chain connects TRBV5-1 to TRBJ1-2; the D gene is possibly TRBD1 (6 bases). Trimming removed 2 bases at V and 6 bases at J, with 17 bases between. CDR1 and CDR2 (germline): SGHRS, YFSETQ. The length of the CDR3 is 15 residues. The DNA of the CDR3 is TGCGCCAGCAGCTTCAGTGTGCGGGGGGGCGATGGCTACACCTTC. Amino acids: CASSFSVRGGDGYTF.

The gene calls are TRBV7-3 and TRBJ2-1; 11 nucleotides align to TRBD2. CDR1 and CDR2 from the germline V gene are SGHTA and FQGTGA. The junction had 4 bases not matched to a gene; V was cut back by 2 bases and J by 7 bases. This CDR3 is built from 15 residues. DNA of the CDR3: TGTGCCAGCAGCTTAGCGGGACTAGCGGAAAATGAGCAGTTCTTC. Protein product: CASSLAGLAENEQFF.

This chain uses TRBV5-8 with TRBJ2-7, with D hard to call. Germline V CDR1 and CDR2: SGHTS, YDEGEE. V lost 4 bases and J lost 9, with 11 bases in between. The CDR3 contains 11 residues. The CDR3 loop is CASSPRPRQYF. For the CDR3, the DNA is TGTGCCAGCAGCCCCAGGCCGCGGCAGTACTTC.

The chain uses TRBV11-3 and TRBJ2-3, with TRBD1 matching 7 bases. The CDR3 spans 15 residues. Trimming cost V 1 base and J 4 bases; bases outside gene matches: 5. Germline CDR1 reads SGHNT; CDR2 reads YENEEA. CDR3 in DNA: TGTGCCAGCAGCTTAGGACAGGGTTCGCCAGATACGCAGTATTTT. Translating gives CASSLGQGSPDTQYF.

CDR3 region: CASSLRTSGRASTDTQYF. CDR3 nucleotide sequence: TGTGCCAGCAGCTTGAGGACTAGCGGGAGAGCGAGCACAGATACGCAGTATTTT. The chain is built from TRBV5-4 and TRBJ2-3, with TRBD2 matching 13 bases. The junction had 5 bases not matched to a gene; V was cut back by 1 base and J by 0 bases. Germline-derived CDR1 and CDR2 are SGHNT and YYREEE (reference sequence). This CDR3 has 18 amino acids.

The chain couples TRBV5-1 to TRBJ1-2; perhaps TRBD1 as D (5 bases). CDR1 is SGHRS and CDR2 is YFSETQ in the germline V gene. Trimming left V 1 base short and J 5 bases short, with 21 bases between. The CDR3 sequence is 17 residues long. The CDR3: CASSLSILSDSQYGYTF. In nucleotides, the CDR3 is TGCGCCAGCAGCTTGTCTATCCTAAGTGACAGTCAGTATGGCTACACCTTC.

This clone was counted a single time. CDR3 sequence reads: CASSPVWTGGGVGTGELFF. The CDR3 bases are TGTGCCAGCTCACCCGTCTGGACAGGGGGCGGTGTTGGCACCGGGGAGCTGTTTTTT. This chain links TRBV18 with TRBJ2-2, with 11 bases identical to TRBD1. The length of the CDR3 is 19 residues. Per germline, CDR1 KGHSH and CDR2 LQKENI. Losses at the gene ends were 3 bases for V and 4 bases for J; bases not matched to a gene: 13.

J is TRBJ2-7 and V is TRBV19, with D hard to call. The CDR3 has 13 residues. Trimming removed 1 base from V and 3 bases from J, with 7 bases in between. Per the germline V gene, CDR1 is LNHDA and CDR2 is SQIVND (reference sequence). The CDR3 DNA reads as TGTGCCAGTAGTATAGTGACGGGCTACGAGCAGTACTTC. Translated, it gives CASSIVTGYEQYF.

This chain's CDR3 is CASSESRGNEQFF. CDR3 in DNA: TGTGCCAGCAGTGAAAGTCGGGGCAATGAGCAGTTCTTC. The chain recombines TRBV25-1 with TRBJ2-1; tentative D call: TRBD2 (5 bases). V gave up 2 bases and J gave up 6 bases, with 8 bases separating them. This CDR3 contains 13 residues. Germline CDR1 reads MGHDK; CDR2 reads SYGVNS.

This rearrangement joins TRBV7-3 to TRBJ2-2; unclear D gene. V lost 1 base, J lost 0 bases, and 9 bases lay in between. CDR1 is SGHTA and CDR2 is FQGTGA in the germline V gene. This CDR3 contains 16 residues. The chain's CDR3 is CASSLIGQANTGELFF. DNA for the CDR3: TGTGCCAGCAGCTTAATAGGTCAGGCGAACACCGGGGAGCTGTTTTTT.

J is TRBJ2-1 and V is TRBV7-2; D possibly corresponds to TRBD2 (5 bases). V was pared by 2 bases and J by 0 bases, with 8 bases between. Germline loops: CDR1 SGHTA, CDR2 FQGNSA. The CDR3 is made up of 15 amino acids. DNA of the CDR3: TGTGCCAGCAGCTTATTCGCGGGCTCCTACAATGAGCAGTTCTTC. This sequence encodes CASSLFAGSYNEQFF.

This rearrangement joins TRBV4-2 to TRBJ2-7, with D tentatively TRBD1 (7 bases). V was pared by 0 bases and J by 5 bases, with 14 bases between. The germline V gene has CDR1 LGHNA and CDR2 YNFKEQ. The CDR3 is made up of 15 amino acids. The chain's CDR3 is CASSQEYGRGDEQYF. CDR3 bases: TGTGCCAGCAGCCAAGAGTATGGCAGGGGGGACGAGCAGTACTTC.

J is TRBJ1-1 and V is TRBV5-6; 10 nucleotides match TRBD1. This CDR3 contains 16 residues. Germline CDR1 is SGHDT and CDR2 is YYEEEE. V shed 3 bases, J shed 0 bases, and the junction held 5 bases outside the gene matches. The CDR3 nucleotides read TGTGCCAGCAGCTATGGGACAGGGGCCATGAACACTGAAGCTTTCTTT. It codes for CASSYGTGAMNTEAFF.

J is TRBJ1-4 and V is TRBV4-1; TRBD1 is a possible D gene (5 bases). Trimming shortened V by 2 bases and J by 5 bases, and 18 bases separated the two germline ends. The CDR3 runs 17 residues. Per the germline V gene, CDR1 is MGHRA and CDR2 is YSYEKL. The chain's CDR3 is CASSQKQRDGRNEKLFF. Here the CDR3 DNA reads TGCGCCAGCAGCCAAAAGCAACGGGACGGGAGAAATGAAAAACTGTTTTTT.

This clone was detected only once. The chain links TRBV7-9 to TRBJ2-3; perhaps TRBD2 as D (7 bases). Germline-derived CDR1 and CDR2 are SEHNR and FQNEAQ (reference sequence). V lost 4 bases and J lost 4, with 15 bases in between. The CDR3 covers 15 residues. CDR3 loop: CASSSAGGGADTQYF. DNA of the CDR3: TGTGCCAGCAGCTCGGCAGGCGGGGGCGCAGATACGCAGTATTTT. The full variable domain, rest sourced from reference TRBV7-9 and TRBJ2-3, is DTGVSQNPRHKITKRGQNVTFRCDPISEHNRLYWYRQTLGQGPEFLTYFQNEAQLEKSRLLSDRFSAERPKGSFSTLEIQRTEQGDSAMYLCASSSAGGGADTQYFGPGTRLTVL.

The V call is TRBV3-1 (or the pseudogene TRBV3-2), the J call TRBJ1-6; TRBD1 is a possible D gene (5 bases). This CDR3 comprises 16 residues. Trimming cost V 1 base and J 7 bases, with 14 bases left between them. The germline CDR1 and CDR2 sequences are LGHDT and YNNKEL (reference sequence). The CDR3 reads CASSQGSGQRNSPLHF. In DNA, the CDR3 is TGTGCCAGCAGCCAAGGGTCCGGACAAAGAAATTCACCCCTCCACTTT.

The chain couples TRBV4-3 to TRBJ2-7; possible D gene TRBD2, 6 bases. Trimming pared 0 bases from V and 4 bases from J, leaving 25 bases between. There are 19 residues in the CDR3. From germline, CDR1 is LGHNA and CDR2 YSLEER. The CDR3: CASSQDVGGGSTFPYEQYF. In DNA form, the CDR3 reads TGCGCCAGCAGCCAAGACGTGGGCGGAGGGTCAACTTTCCCTTACGAGCAGTACTTC.

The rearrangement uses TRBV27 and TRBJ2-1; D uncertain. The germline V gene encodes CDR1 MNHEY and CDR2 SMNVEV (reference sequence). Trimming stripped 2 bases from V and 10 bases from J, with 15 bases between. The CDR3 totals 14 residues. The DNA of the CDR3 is TGTGCCAGCAGTTTAGTGGGCTCCTCTGTAGAGCAGTTCTTC. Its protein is CASSLVGSSVEQFF.

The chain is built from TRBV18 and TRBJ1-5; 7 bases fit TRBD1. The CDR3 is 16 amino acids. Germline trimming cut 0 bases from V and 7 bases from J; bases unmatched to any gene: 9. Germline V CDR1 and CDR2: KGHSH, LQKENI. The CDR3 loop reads CASSPPPDRFHQPQHF. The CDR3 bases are TGTGCCAGCTCACCACCGCCGGACAGGTTTCACCAGCCCCAGCATTTT.